This paragraph covers one TCR beta chain sequence. Its antigen is still unknown. These data come from a study of Graves' ophthalmopathy and Graves' hyperthyroidism. Study-wide results and caveats: Blood also harbored most expanded thyroid clonotypes above 0.001 frequency.

The CDR3 contains 15 residues. The germline V gene encodes CDR1 LNHDA and CDR2 SQIVND (reference sequence). Unmatched junction bases numbered 8, after V lost 4 bases and J lost 7 bases. Hyperthyroidism in these 18- to 65-year-old patients was newly diagnosed, lasting under 2 months. Excluded: other autoimmune disease, uncontrolled infection, pregnancy or lactation. It was on clinical symptoms, serum thyroxine, TRAb, thyroid ultrasound and orbital computed tomography that diagnosis relied. Beta-chain TCR CDR3 regions were amplified from RNA transcripts. RT-PCR was first run with HTBI primers, then multiplex PCR in a second round. TCRdb recomputed calls from the multiplex PCR reads with MiXCR, one row per CDR3 protein. The sample carries over a million distinct CDR3 sequences, roughly two fifths recorded once.

Material: peripheral blood or thyroid tissue (not recorded which). The chain links TRBV19 to TRBJ2-2; 8 bases match TRBD2. This sequence was found in an adult man with Graves' hyperthyroidism. The CDR3 sequence is CASSTSSGWGGELFF. The CDR3 bases are TGTGCCAGTAGTACCTCTAGCGGGTGGGGCGGGGAGCTGTTTTTT.